The 5 T cell receptor beta chains given below trace back to one sample, sequenced in a study of CD8+ T cells in alopecia areata. Following extraction, RNA underwent reverse transcription to cDNA, which served as the sequencing template. Measured with immunoSEQ multiplex PCR; TCRdb has only the in-frame clones, and not every one. The profile shows 93,000 or so clones, around 60% of them singletons. Sequencing was carried out using CD4+ T cells sorted from blood. Receptors originate from a human donor in good health.

The rearrangement joins TRBV5-6 to TRBJ2-2, with D possibly matching TRBD1 (6 bases). Germline V lookup: CDR1 SGHDT, CDR2 YYEEEE. V lost 5 bases to trimming and J lost 4 bases, with 9 bases between them. The CDR3 runs to 13 residues. CDR3 residues: CASRGQSTGELFF. The CDR3, as DNA: TGTGCCAGCAGAGGACAGTCCACCGGGGAGCTGTTTTTT.

The rearrangement uses TRBV27 and TRBJ2-3; 8 bases line up with TRBD2. CDR3 size: 16 residues. CDR1 is MNHEY, CDR2 SMNVEV, per germline (reference sequence). After removal of 0 bases from V and 2 bases from J, the junction contained 4 bases not matched to a gene. The chain's CDR3 is CASSLSGGVPTDTQYF. DNA of the CDR3: TGTGCCAGCAGTTTATCCGGGGGGGTACCCACAGATACGCAGTATTTT.

This clone was counted between two and nine times. V and J are TRBV5-1 and TRBJ2-7; no clear D. CDR3 length: 12 residues. Trimming pared 4 bases from V and 2 bases from J, leaving 7 bases between. Per germline, CDR1 SGHRS and CDR2 YFSETQ. The CDR3 DNA is TGCGCCAGCAGCCCCGATACCTACGAGCAGTACTTC. Translating it yields CASSPDTYEQYF.

The chain employs TRBV7-2 and TRBJ1-2; TRBD1 matches at 7 bases. The CDR3 sequence is 13 residues long. Germline CDR1 and CDR2: SGHTA and FQGNSA. The J segment lost 8 bases and the V segment lost 4 bases, leaving 7 bases of the junction unmatched. CDR3 loop: CASSSTGIGGYTF. CDR3 in DNA: TGTGCCAGCAGCTCGACAGGGATTGGCGGCTACACCTTC.

The gene calls are TRBV5-1 and TRBJ2-5; TRBD1 aligns across 9 bases. With V trimmed by 4 bases and J by 2 bases, 6 bases remained unmatched. There are 15 residues in the CDR3. Germline CDR1 is SGHRS and CDR2 is YFSETQ. The CDR3 loop is CASSPRTGDQETQYF. In DNA form, the CDR3 reads TGCGCCAGCAGCCCACGGACAGGGGATCAAGAGACCCAGTACTTC.